These T cell receptor beta chains were read from a single sample in a study of blood T cell repertoires in COVID-19. Measured with immunoSEQ multiplex PCR; TCRdb has only the in-frame clones, and not every one. The table shows 150,000 to 200,000 clones, with approximately 95% occurring only once. Sequenced: peripheral blood. Receptor source: a woman aged 45-65 years with acute or convalescent COVID-19. Each CDR3 is given with its conserved first and last residue. The D gene is left open where the match is weak. Only some rows state a clone size, as once, few, many or a class for expanded clones.

J,V,D,size,DNA,CDR3
TRBJ2-5,TRBV5-1,TRBD2,NA,TGCGCCAGCAGCTTGGCCTTGGGACTAGGGGAGACCCAGTACTTC,CASSLALGLGETQYF
TRBJ2-7,TRBV6-2/TRBV6-3,TRBD1,NA,TGTGCCAGCAGTTACACTAGACAGGGGCCTTACTACGAGCAGTACTTC,CASSYTRQGPYYEQYF
TRBJ2-7,TRBV28,TRBD2,NA,TGTGCCAGCACAAGGGAGGGCTACGAGCAGTACTTC,CASTREGYEQYF
TRBJ2-3,TRBV28,TRBD1,NA,TGTGCCAGCACCCTCGCTAGGGGGCCTGATACGCAGTATTTT,CASTLARGPDTQYF
TRBJ1-4,TRBV19,NA,NA,TGTGCCAGTACCCGAGGAGGGTCTACTAATGAAAAACTGTTTTTT,CASTRGGSTNEKLFF
TRBJ2-7,TRBV7-8,NA,NA,TGTGCCAGCAGCTCATCGGGCGGGGAGCGAGCCTACGAGCAGTACTTC,CASSSSGGERAYEQYF
TRBJ2-3,TRBV27,TRBD1,NA,TGTGCCAGCAGGACAGGGCTGTTAGCAGATACGCAGTATTTT,CASRTGLLADTQYF
TRBJ1-5,TRBV28,TRBD1,NA,TGTGCCAGCAGGGCGGGACAGGAGACCCTTAGCAATCAGCCCCAGCATTTT,CASRAGQETLSNQPQHF
TRBJ2-1,TRBV14,NA,NA,TGTGCCAGCAGCCAAGTCGTGAGAAGCGAGCAGTTCTTC,CASSQVVRSEQFF
TRBJ1-1,TRBV12-3/TRBV12-4,TRBD1,NA,TGTGCCAGCAGTTTCCGGCCCAGGGGGCCTTTCTTT,CASSFRPRGPFF
TRBJ2-2,TRBV7-9,NA,NA,TGTGCCAGCAGCCCCCCTATAACCGGGGAGCTGTTTTTT,CASSPPITGELFF
TRBJ1-5,TRBV4-3,TRBD1,NA,TGCGCCAGCAGCCAAGATTGGAGGGACAGGGGACAGCCCCAGCATTTT,CASSQDWRDRGQPQHF
TRBJ2-5,TRBV3-1/TRBV3-2,TRBD2,NA,TGTGCCAGCAGCCAAGTGGAGGGCGGGGGGACCCAGTACTTC,CASSQVEGGGTQYF
TRBJ1-6,TRBV18,TRBD1,NA,TGTGCCAGCGCCGAAATGACAGGGATTAATTCACCCCTCCACTTT,CASAEMTGINSPLHF
TRBJ2-1,TRBV18,NA,NA,TGTGCCAGCTCACCAACTCCGGGAAAAAAGGGGGATGAGCAGTTCTTC,CASSPTPGKKGDEQFF
TRBJ1-1,TRBV28,TRBD1,NA,TGTGCCAGCAGTTCGACAGGGTTCAACACTGAAGCTTTCTTT,CASSSTGFNTEAFF
TRBJ2-7,TRBV6-2/TRBV6-3,TRBD2,NA,TGTGCCAGCAGTTACTGGGCGGGAGGGCCTTCCGAGCAGTACTTC,CASSYWAGGPSEQYF
TRBJ1-1,TRBV6-2/TRBV6-3,NA,NA,TGTGCCAGCAGTTACGGACGGGGGTTAGGAATGGACACTGAAGCTTTCTTT,CASSYGRGLGMDTEAFF
TRBJ1-1,TRBV28,NA,NA,TGTGCCAGCAGTTTTACGTACGGGGGGACGAACACTGAAGCTTTCTTT,CASSFTYGGTNTEAFF
TRBJ1-2,TRBV7-9,NA,NA,TGTGCCAGCAGCTCCCAGATGGGAGGATACTATGGCTACACCTTC,CASSSQMGGYYGYTF
TRBJ2-1,TRBV11-1,TRBD1,NA,TGTGCCAGCAGCCGCAGGGGGCTGCAACAGTTCTTC,CASSRRGLQQFF
TRBJ2-1,TRBV28,TRBD1,NA,TGTGCCAGCAGTCTGACAGGGGTCTTTTCCAATGAGCAGTTCTTC,CASSLTGVFSNEQFF
TRBJ2-1,TRBV7-9,NA,NA,TGTGCCAGCAGCTTAGACGAGGCCTACAATGAGCAGTTCTTC,CASSLDEAYNEQFF
TRBJ2-5,TRBV5-8,TRBD1,NA,TGTGCCAGCAGCTTCCGTAGGCAGGGGGCTGGAGAGACCCAGTACTTC,CASSFRRQGAGETQYF
TRBJ2-1,TRBV7-2,TRBD2,NA,TGTGCCAGCAGCTTAGTCTCGGCGGGAGCGTACAATGAGCAGTTCTTC,CASSLVSAGAYNEQFF
TRBJ1-1,TRBV2,NA,NA,TGTGCCAGCATCGGAGGGAACACTGAAGCTTTCTTT,CASIGGNTEAFF
TRBJ2-5,TRBV27,NA,NA,TGTGCCAGCAGTTTAAATCCAGGGGAGACCCAGTACTTC,CASSLNPGETQYF
TRBJ1-4,TRBV5-1,TRBD1,NA,TGCGCCAGCAGCTTGGGACAGGGGAGGTATCAAAAACTGTTTTTT,CASSLGQGRYQKLFF
TRBJ1-2,TRBV14,NA,few,TGTGCCAGCAGCCATTCAGGGATCGGCTACACCTTC,CASSHSGIGYTF
TRBJ1-4,TRBV5-4,NA,NA,TGTGCCAGCAGCTTGTCTTCAGGGGCCGAGGCAACTAATGAAAAACTGTTTTTT,CASSLSSGAEATNEKLFF
TRBJ2-6,TRBV9,TRBD1,NA,TGTGCCAGCAGCGTGGGGACAGCTGTCTCTGGGGCCAACGTCCTGACTTTC,CASSVGTAVSGANVLTF
TRBJ1-1,TRBV2,NA,NA,TGTGCCAGCAGTGATCGGGGGAACACTGAAGCTTTCTTT,CASSDRGNTEAFF
TRBJ2-5,TRBV18,TRBD2,NA,TGTGCCAGCTCACCAACTAGCGGGGAGTACCAAGAGACCCAGTACTTC,CASSPTSGEYQETQYF
TRBJ2-3,TRBV7-8,TRBD2,once,TGTGCCAGCAGCCCCGCGGGGGGCGCGACAGATACGCAGTATTTT,CASSPAGGATDTQYF
TRBJ2-3,TRBV30,TRBD2,NA,TGTGCCTGGAATGGACTAGCGGGAGTTAGCACAGATACGCAGTATTTT,CAWNGLAGVSTDTQYF
TRBJ2-3,TRBV7-8,TRBD1,NA,TGTGCCAGCAGCCAGGACAGGGGGGACACAGATACGCAGTATTTT,CASSQDRGDTDTQYF
TRBJ1-1,TRBV6-6,TRBD1,NA,TGTGCCAGCAGTAGCCGGACAGGGAACACTGAAGCTTTCTTT,CASSSRTGNTEAFF
TRBJ2-2,TRBV11-3,NA,once,TGTGCCAGCAGCCCTACTAGCAAAGACACCGGGGAGCTGTTTTTT,CASSPTSKDTGELFF
TRBJ1-5,TRBV28,NA,NA,TGTGCCAGCAGTTTACTGGAGGGCGCGGAAGATCAGCCCCAGCATTTT,CASSLLEGAEDQPQHF
TRBJ1-2,TRBV6-1,TRBD1,NA,TGTGCCAGCAGTGAAGATGGACAGGGGGGTGGCTACACCTTC,CASSEDGQGGGYTF
TRBJ1-2,TRBV4-3,NA,NA,TGCGCCAGCAGCCAAGTTAGATCACATGGCTACACCTTC,CASSQVRSHGYTF
TRBJ1-4,TRBV3-1/TRBV3-2,NA,NA,TGTGCCAGCACCGGAGGGGGGGATGAAAAACTGTTTTTT,CASTGGGDEKLFF
TRBJ2-2,TRBV10-3,TRBD1,NA,TGTGCCATCAGTGAGTCCGGACAGGGGGAAAACGGTTACGGGGAGCTGTTTTTT,CAISESGQGENGYGELFF